The next 15 T cell receptor beta chains were all read from a single sample in a study of blood T cells in healthy people across ages. A J-beta primer mix and a sample-barcoded 5' primer were used in a second PCR of about 6 to 12 cycles. TCRdb fed the 5' RACE reads into MiXCR, producing one record per CDR3 protein. The sample holds about 500,000 distinct CDR3 sequences, about 24% seen once. These same data were also listed under a study on T cells of mothers and their children.

Specimen: blood. The source of these receptors is a boy aged 10-17 years in good health.

This clonotype has only a few counts. V usage is TRBV28 and J usage is TRBJ2-1, with 8 nucleotides matching TRBD1. Matching the DNA end better, TRBJ2-7 makes the J call doubtful. The CDR3 consists of 16 residues. Germline loops: CDR1 MDHEN, CDR2 SYDVKM. The CDR3 bases are TGTGCCAGCAGTTTAGGGTCGACAGGGGTCCCTACCGAGCAGTACTTC. Translating it yields CASSLGSTGVPTEQYF.

The J gene is TRBJ2-5, the V gene TRBV5-1; no clear D gene. V was shortened by 1 base and J by 5 bases, with 15 bases between the two germline ends. The CDR3 totals 15 residues. Germline V gene data show CDR1 as SGHRS and CDR2 as YFSETQ. The CDR3 DNA reads as TGCGCCAGCAGCTTGCCGCCAGAAGTGGTCGAGACCCAGTACTTC. Protein sequence: CASSLPPEVVETQYF.

This clonotype was counted between two and nine times. CDR3 nucleotide sequence: TGTGCCAGCAGCGCGGGACTGACCACCGGGGAGCTGTTTTTT. It specifies CASSAGLTTGELFF. The rearrangement joins TRBV9 to TRBJ2-2, with D possibly being TRBD2 (6 bases). V was pared by 3 bases and J by 4 bases, with 10 bases between. In germline, CDR1 is SGDLS, CDR2 YYNGEE. CDR3 length: 14 residues.

This clonotype was seen only a few times. The V gene is TRBV7-2, the J gene TRBJ2-3, with D hard to call. V lost 4 bases, J lost 6 bases, and 5 bases lay in between. The CDR3 covers 11 residues. CDR1 is SGHTA and CDR2 is FQGNSA in the germline V gene. The CDR3 here is CASSSYDTQYF. The CDR3 bases are TGTGCCAGCAGCTCCTACGATACGCAGTATTTT. The whole variable domain, filled in from reference TRBV7-2 and TRBJ2-3, reads GAGVSQSPSNKVTEKGKDVELRCDPISGHTALYWYRQSLGQGLEFLIYFQGNSAPDKSGLPSDRFSAERTGGSVSTLTIQRTQQEDSAVYLCASSSYDTQYFGPGTRLTVL.

The rearrangement links TRBV7-2 to TRBJ1-2; D remains ambiguous. This CDR3 is 12 amino acids long. The V end was cut by 1 base, the J end by 8 bases, with 8 bases between. Per germline, CDR1 SGHTA and CDR2 FQGNSA. The CDR3: CASSLEARGYTF. In nucleotides, the CDR3 is TGTGCCAGCAGCTTAGAGGCACGCGGCTACACCTTC.

CDR3 nucleotide sequence: TGTGCCAGCAGCCAAGTCTACCTTTTTAACTATGGCTACACCTTC. It encodes CASSQVYLFNYGYTF. The rearrangement joins TRBV3-1 to TRBJ1-2; D is unclear. This CDR3 spans 15 amino acids. Germline V gives CDR1 LGHDT, CDR2 YNNKEL (reference sequence). V lost 1 base and J 1 base, leaving 10 bases between the germline ends.

This clonotype was counted a few times. V gene TRBV4-1 combines with J gene TRBJ1-3; 9 bases map to TRBD1. The germline CDR1 and CDR2 sequences are MGHRA and YSYEKL. This CDR3 is 17 amino acids long. After removal of 4 bases from V and 0 bases from J, the junction contained 7 bases not matched to a gene. CDR3 sequence reads: CASSPMDRGPSGNTIYF. Written as DNA, the CDR3 is TGCGCCAGCAGCCCTATGGACAGGGGACCCTCTGGAAACACCATATATTTT.

The chain is built from TRBV4-3 and TRBJ2-3; D is possibly TRBD2 (5 bases). CDR1 is LGHNA and CDR2 is YSLEER in the germline V gene. The V gene lost 0 bases and the J gene lost 3 bases, with 10 bases spanning the gap. This CDR3 contains 15 residues. Here the CDR3 reads CASSQDRGRTDTQYF. In DNA, the CDR3 is TGCGCCAGCAGCCAAGATCGGGGAAGGACAGATACGCAGTATTTT.

A few counts support this clonotype. The J gene is TRBJ1-4, the V gene TRBV7-6; 7 bases align to TRBD1. V lost 3 bases to trimming and J lost 4 bases; unmatched junction nucleotides: 8. The CDR3 covers 16 residues. Germline CDR1 and CDR2: SGHVS and FNYEAQ. In nucleotides, the CDR3 is TGTGCCAGCAGCTTTGGCTCGGGACAGATTAATGAAAAACTGTTTTTT. This gives the protein CASSFGSGQINEKLFF. Full variable domain (remainder filled in from reference TRBV7-6 and TRBJ1-4): GAGVSQSPRYKVTKRGQDVALRCDPISGHVSLYWYRQALGQGPEFLTYFNYEAQQDKSGLPNDRFSAERPEGSISTLTIQRTEQRDSAMYRCASSFGSGQINEKLFFGSGTQLSVL.

V is TRBV6-5 and J is TRBJ1-1; D is perhaps TRBD1 (5 bases). Trimming pared 0 bases from V and 0 bases from J, leaving 8 bases between. The CDR3 sequence is 15 residues long. CDR1 is MNHEY and CDR2 is SVGAGI in the germline V gene. The CDR3 is CASSYSQGMNTEAFF. For the CDR3, the DNA is TGTGCCAGCAGTTACTCGCAGGGTATGAACACTGAAGCTTTCTTT.

The table lists this clonotype with a few counts. The V gene is TRBV10-3, the J gene TRBJ2-7; 7 nucleotides line up with TRBD1. With V trimmed by 3 bases and J by 4 bases, 12 bases remained unmatched. CDR3 length: 16 amino acids. Germline CDR1 ENHRY, CDR2 SYGVKD. The CDR3 region is CAISDPDRAYIYEQYF. CDR3 nucleotide sequence: TGTGCCATCAGTGACCCTGACAGGGCCTATATTTACGAGCAGTACTTC.

This chain connects TRBV10-3 to TRBJ2-1; 10 bases map to TRBD1. CDR1 is ENHRY and CDR2 is SYGVKD in the germline V gene. The ends lost 8 bases at V and 8 bases at J; junction bases unmatched: 6. The CDR3 consists of 13 residues. CDR3 in DNA: TGTGCCATCGGACAGGGGGGTCTCTATGAGCAGTTCTTC. Its protein is CAIGQGGLYEQFF.

Remarks on this clonotype: A junction end diverges from the germline sequence, so it may reflect a read error. The genes are TRBV4-1 and TRBJ1-4; perhaps TRBD1 as D (5 bases). Germline CDR1 is MGHRA and CDR2 is YSYEKL. This CDR3 comprises 15 residues. CDR3 DNA: TGCGCCAGCAGTCAAGTAGCAGGGACGAGGGAAAAACTGTTTTTT. Its translation is CASSQVAGTREKLFF.

J is TRBJ2-5 and V is TRBV29-1, with a weak D call TRBD1 (6 bases). Between the trimmed V and J ends, which lost 4 bases and 5 bases, there was a span of 17 bases. Germline-derived CDR1 and CDR2 are SQVTM and ANQGSEA. There are 14 residues in the CDR3. CDR3 bases: TGCAGCGTTGCTGGACAGAGGTCTAGGGAGACCCAGTACTTC. This translates into CSVAGQRSRETQYF.

V gene TRBV15 combines with J gene TRBJ2-5, with D tentatively TRBD2 (5 bases). Trimming removed 8 bases from V and 4 bases from J, with 20 bases in between. This CDR3 contains 15 residues. CDR1 is LNHNV and CDR2 is YYDKDF in the germline V gene (reference sequence). The CDR3 region is CATARRPGFGETQYF. The DNA of the CDR3 is TGTGCCACCGCTAGAAGACCGGGGTTCGGAGAGACCCAGTACTTC.